This record covers a single TCR beta chain. This sample stems from a study of T-cell reconstitution after alpha-beta-depleted transplantation in children. The library targeted TCRbeta and was prepared with unique molecular identifiers. One entry per CDR3 protein, called by TCRdb with MiXCR from the PCR reads. The sample includes 500,000 to 600,000 distinct CDR3 sequences, 30% to 35% of them seen just once. The CDR3 is 15 amino acids. CDR1 is LNHDA and CDR2 is SQIVND in the germline V gene (reference sequence). V was pared by 9 bases and J by 2 bases, with 18 bases between. The V gene is TRBV19, the J gene TRBJ2-3; possibly TRBD1 for D (6 bases). The source of this sequence is a human donor who donated a stem cell graft to a child with aplastic anemia. This specimen was PBMCs from the stem cell graft donor, taken from the stem cell graft. CDR3 sequence: CASQGRGFSTDTQYF. In DNA form, the CDR3 reads TGTGCCAGCCAGGGAAGGGGGTTCTCCACAGATACGCAGTATTTT.